These T cell receptor beta chains were read from a single sample in a study of CD8 T cells in Susac syndrome. MiXCR, run by TCRdb on the immunoSEQ multiplex PCR reads, gives a single entry per CDR3 protein. The table shows approximately 180,000 distinct CDR3 sequences, with about 91% occurring only once. Sequenced input: CD4+ T cells from PBMCs. These receptors were obtained from a human donor with Susac syndrome. CDR3s include the opening cysteine and the closing phenylalanine or tryptophan. A D gene is named only where the DNA matches it firmly. Clone sizes are given selectively: once, few, many, or a class where the clone is expanded.

V gene	clone size	J gene	D gene	CDR3 protein	CDR3 DNA
TRBV27	.	TRBJ2-7	.	CASSLSMVAPYEQYF	TGTGCCAGCAGTTTATCGATGGTAGCCCCCTACGAGCAGTACTTC
TRBV20-1	.	TRBJ2-3	TRBD1	CSARDRGGVDTQYF	TGCAGTGCAAGGGACAGGGGAGGAGTCGATACGCAGTATTTT
TRBV9	.	TRBJ2-7	TRBD2	CASSVAPSGRAYEQYF	TGTGCCAGCAGCGTAGCTCCTAGCGGGAGGGCCTACGAGCAGTACTTC
TRBV25-1	.	TRBJ1-1	.	CASSPHGGPRNTEAFF	TGTGCCAGCAGTCCCCATGGCGGCCCTCGGAACACTGAAGCTTTCTTT
TRBV6-5	.	TRBJ2-2	.	CASSLPLTGSGTGELFF	TGTGCCAGCAGTTTGCCCTTGACGGGATCGGGCACCGGGGAGCTGTTTTTT
TRBV9	once	TRBJ2-1	TRBD1	CASSVGGQRSYNEQFF	TGTGCCAGCAGCGTAGGGGGACAGCGCTCCTACAATGAGCAGTTCTTC
TRBV7-2	once	TRBJ2-5	TRBD2	CASSLNPWGGQETQYF	TGTGCCAGCAGCTTAAACCCCTGGGGAGGGCAAGAGACCCAGTACTTC
TRBV2	.	TRBJ2-2	.	CASTGRRAGELFF	TGTGCCAGCACGGGCCGGAGGGCCGGGGAGCTGTTTTTT
TRBV14	.	TRBJ2-1	.	CASSQESDSGEQFF	TGTGCCAGCAGCCAAGAATCCGACTCAGGCGAGCAGTTCTTC
TRBV3-1	.	TRBJ2-5	TRBD1	CASSPTGGTETQYF	TGTGCCAGCAGCCCGACAGGGGGCACGGAGACCCAGTACTTC
TRBV19	.	TRBJ2-5	TRBD2	CASSMGLAGSETQYF	TGTGCCAGTAGTATGGGACTAGCGGGGTCGGAGACCCAGTACTTC
TRBV19	once	TRBJ2-7	.	CASRMTSSSYEQYF	TGTGCCAGTAGGATGACTTCGAGCTCCTACGAGCAGTACTTC
TRBV20-1	.	TRBJ2-1	TRBD2	CSARLAGGGEQFF	TGCAGTGCCAGACTAGCGGGAGGGGGTGAGCAGTTCTTC
TRBV9	.	TRBJ1-1	TRBD1	CASSSGTGARTEAFF	TGTGCCAGCAGCTCCGGGACAGGAGCGAGGACTGAAGCTTTCTTT
TRBV19	.	TRBJ2-2	.	CASSIRQGRTGELFF	TGTGCCAGTAGTATCAGGCAGGGGCGAACCGGGGAGCTGTTTTTT
TRBV19	.	TRBJ1-1	.	CASSPLSGWTEAFF	TGTGCCAGTAGTCCTCTTTCGGGATGGACTGAAGCTTTCTTT
TRBV27	.	TRBJ1-1	.	CASSFKRVMNTEAFF	TGTGCCAGCAGTTTTAAGAGGGTAATGAACACTGAAGCTTTCTTT
TRBV20-1	.	TRBJ1-2	.	CSARGLNRDYGYTF	TGCAGTGCTAGAGGTCTGAACAGGGACTATGGCTACACCTTC
TRBV6-1	.	TRBJ1-1	.	CASKEYTEAFF	TGTGCCAGCAAGGAGTACACTGAAGCTTTCTTT
TRBV7-2	.	TRBJ2-4	TRBD1	CASSQDRGRNIQYF	TGTGCCAGCAGTCAAGACAGGGGGAGGAACATTCAGTACTTC
TRBV3-1	.	TRBJ2-5	.	CASSQDRVAETQYF	TGTGCCAGCAGCCAAGACAGGGTCGCGGAGACCCAGTACTTC